The clone carrying this TCR beta chain was observed a single time. The source of the sample is a study of blood T cell repertoires in COVID-19. Study details: T cells, B-cell-depleted T cells, or PBMCs provided the cDNA or gDNA that served as material.

This CDR3 is 13 amino acids long. The V end was cut by 3 bases, the J end by 4 bases, with 9 bases between. Germline assignment: CDR1 SNHLY and CDR2 FYNNEI. Authors' methods: Reference gene primer amplification in the assay estimated nucleated cell counts. The assay was immunoSEQ multiplex PCR, and TCRdb's table has in-frame clones only and misses some. Clone size and the V and J calls come from that table; the DNA yielded D and trimming. The sample holds approximately 210,000 clones, 94% seen once. The sample consisted of peripheral blood. The sequence came from a man aged 25 to 40 with COVID-19, enrolled during active disease. The chain couples TRBV2 to TRBJ1-2; D is ambiguous. CDR3 protein: CASSDGVAYGYTF. DNA for the CDR3: TGTGCCAGCAGTGACGGGGTTGCCTATGGCTACACCTTC.